This note documents a single T cell receptor (beta chain) sequence. Looked up from germline, CDR1 is SGHVS and CDR2 is FQNEAQ. The CDR3 is 14 residues long. The ends were cut back, 5 bases at V and 1 base at J, with 11 bases in the middle. These data come from a study of T-cell reconstitution after alpha-beta-depleted transplantation in children. Construction of the TCRbeta library involved unique molecular identifiers. TCRdb re-analysed the PCR reads in MiXCR, keeping a single row per CDR3 protein. The data show roughly 220,000 distinct CDR3 sequences, around 12% seen once. The sequence was obtained from a human donor who donated a stem cell graft to a child with acute lymphoblastic leukemia. Sample: PBMCs from the stem cell graft donor, taken from the stem cell graft. The rearrangement links TRBV7-8 to TRBJ1-1; no clear D gene. CDR3: CASSLQTRNTEAFF. The CDR3 nucleotides are TGTGCCAGCAGCCTACAGACCCGGAACACTGAAGCTTTCTTT.